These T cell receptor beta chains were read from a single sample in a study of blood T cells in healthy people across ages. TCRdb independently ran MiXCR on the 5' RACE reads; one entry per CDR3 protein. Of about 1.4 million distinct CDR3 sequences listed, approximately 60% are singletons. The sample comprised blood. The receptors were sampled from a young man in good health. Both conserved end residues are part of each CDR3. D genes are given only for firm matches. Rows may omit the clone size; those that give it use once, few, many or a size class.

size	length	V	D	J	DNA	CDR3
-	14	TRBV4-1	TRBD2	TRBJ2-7	TGCGCCAGCAGCGGGACTAGCGTCACCTACGAGCAGTACTTC	CASSGTSVTYEQYF
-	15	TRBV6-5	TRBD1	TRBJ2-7	TGTGCCAGCAGTTACTGGGACAGGGACTCCTACGAGCAGTACTTC	CASSYWDRDSYEQYF
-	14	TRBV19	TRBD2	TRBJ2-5	TGTGCCACAACTAGCGGGGGACTACAAGAGACCCAGTACTTC	CATTSGGLQETQYF
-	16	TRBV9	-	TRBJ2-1	TGTGCCAGCAGCCCGTGGGTTGGGACTGGAAACAATGAGCAGTTCTTC	CASSPWVGTGNNEQFF
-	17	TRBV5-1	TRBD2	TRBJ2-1	TGCGCCAGCAGCTATGGACTAGCGGGAGGTACATCGCGTGAGCAGTTCTTC	CASSYGLAGGTSREQFF
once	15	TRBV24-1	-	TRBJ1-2	TGTGCCACCAAAGCCACACCAGGGGATCTCTATGGCTACACCTTC	CATKATPGDLYGYTF
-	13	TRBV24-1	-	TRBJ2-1	TGTGCCACCAGTGATGGGGCATACAATGAGCAGTTCTTC	CATSDGAYNEQFF
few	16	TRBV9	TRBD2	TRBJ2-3	TGTGCCAGCAGCGTACGGCCAGCGGGAGTCACAGATACGCAGTATTTT	CASSVRPAGVTDTQYF
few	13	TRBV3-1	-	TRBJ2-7	TGTGCCAGCAGCCAAGACCCATACTACGAGCAGTACTTC	CASSQDPYYEQYF
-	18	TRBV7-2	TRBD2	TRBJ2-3	TGTGCCAGCAGCTTTCCCAGGACTAGCGGGGCTAGCACAGATACGCAGTATTTT	CASSFPRTSGASTDTQYF
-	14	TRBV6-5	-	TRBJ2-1	TGTGCCAGCAGCCCCCGGATAGCGCTAAATGAGCAGTTCTTC	CASSPRIALNEQFF
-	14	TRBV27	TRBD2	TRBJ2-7	TGTGCCAGCTCCTTCAGGGAGGGTCCCTACGAGCAGTACTTC	CASSFREGPYEQYF
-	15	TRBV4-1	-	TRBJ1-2	TGCGCCAGCAGCCAAGATGAGGGAGGGAGTAATGGCTACACCTTC	CASSQDEGGSNGYTF
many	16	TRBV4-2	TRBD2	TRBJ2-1	TGTGCCAGCAGCCAAGGGGAAGGCGGGGGGGGCAATGAGCAGTTCTTC	CASSQGEGGGGNEQFF